The 15 T cell receptor beta chains presented below share a single source sample, sequenced in a study of sequential checkpoint blockade in melanoma. Documented treatment: randomized to nivolumab then ipilimumab (arm A) or the reverse (arm B). Assay: immunoSEQ multiplex PCR; the TCRdb copy retains only in-frame clones and omits some. The profile shows approximately 3,300 clones, around 50% of them singletons. Sequences were derived from CD8+ T cells sorted from blood (inferred from file names), sampled from a patient given nivolumab and ipilimumab in sequence. The source of these receptors is a human donor with melanoma.

This chain links TRBV5-4 with TRBJ1-1; D remains unclear. Germline V gene data show CDR1 as SGHNT and CDR2 as YYREEE (reference sequence). The CDR3 runs to 13 residues. With 3 bases removed from V and 0 bases from J, the gap between germline ends came to 6 bases. In DNA, the CDR3 is TGTGCCAGCAGCTCCGGGATGAACACTGAAGCTTTCTTT. Amino acids: CASSSGMNTEAFF.

The chain links TRBV27 to TRBJ1-2; D remains unclear. The germline CDR1 and CDR2 sequences are MNHEY and SMNVEV (reference sequence). The V end was cut by 5 bases, the J end by 4 bases, with 14 bases between. The CDR3 has 14 residues. CDR3 DNA sequence: TGTGCCAGCAGTCCCCCAGGACTCCTCTATGGCTACACCTTC. Translated, it gives CASSPPGLLYGYTF.

This clone came up a few times. V gene TRBV15 combines with J gene TRBJ1-2; 7 bases fit TRBD1. Germline V gene lookup returns CDR1 LNHNV and CDR2 YYDKDF (reference sequence). V shed 5 bases and J 3 bases; nucleotides not matched to a gene: 3. The CDR3 extends over 13 amino acids. The CDR3 sequence is CATSAGTDYGYTF. DNA of the CDR3: TGTGCCACCAGCGCCGGGACAGACTATGGCTACACCTTC.

The genes are TRBV25-1 and TRBJ2-1, with D possibly TRBD1 on 5 matching bases. V shed 2 bases and J shed 4 bases, with 9 bases lying between them. Per germline, CDR1 MGHDK and CDR2 SYGVNS. The CDR3 totals 14 residues. This CDR3 is CASSEKGWYNEQFF. The CDR3 DNA follows: TGTGCCAGCAGTGAAAAGGGGTGGTACAATGAGCAGTTCTTC.

This chain connects TRBV4-1 to TRBJ2-1; 9 positions agree with TRBD1. V was clipped by 1 base and J by 3 bases; unmatched bases: 7. CDR1 is MGHRA, CDR2 YSYEKL, per germline. This CDR3 is 17 amino acids long. The CDR3 nucleotides read TGCGCCAGCAGCCAAGGACGGACAGGGGAGGACTACAATGAGCAGTTCTTC. This encodes CASSQGRTGEDYNEQFF.

The V and J genes are TRBV5-1 and TRBJ1-1; D may be TRBD1 (5 bases). The V gene lost 5 bases and the J gene lost 5 bases, with 16 bases spanning the gap. CDR1 is SGHRS and CDR2 is YFSETQ in the germline V gene. CDR3 length equals 14 residues. CDR3 residues: CASRNPDTPTEAFF. CDR3 in DNA: TGCGCCAGCAGGAACCCGGACACCCCGACTGAAGCTTTCTTT.

The chain has TRBV7-9 and TRBJ2-3, with TRBD1 identical over 7 bases. Germline assignment: CDR1 SEHNR and CDR2 FQNEAQ (reference sequence). This CDR3 region has 15 residues. J gave up 2 bases and V 5 bases, and 7 bases lay outside the gene matches. For the CDR3, the DNA is TGTGCCAGCAGCCCATATGGGACAGACACAGATACGCAGTATTTT. Translating gives CASSPYGTDTDTQYF.

The chain is built from TRBV19 and TRBJ1-2, with TRBD1 matching 11 bases. CDR1 and CDR2 from the germline V gene are LNHDA and SQIVND (reference sequence). There are 17 residues in the CDR3. J was trimmed by 2 bases and V by 5 bases; bases with no gene match: 10. The CDR3: CASSPTGWTGGNYGYTF. DNA for the CDR3: TGTGCCAGTAGTCCGACAGGCTGGACAGGGGGCAACTATGGCTACACCTTC. Variable domain in full (rest from reference TRBV19 and TRBJ1-2): DGGITQSPKYLFRKEGQNVTLSCEQNLNHDAMYWYRQDPGQGLRLIYYSQIVNDFQKGDIAEGYSVSREKKESFPLTVTSAQKNPTAFYLCASSPTGWTGGNYGYTFGSGTRLTVV.

This chain joins TRBV6-5 and TRBJ1-2, with TRBD1 matching over 9 bases. Trimming at V came to 5 bases and at J to 8 bases, leaving 9 bases not matched to a gene. CDR3 length: 14 residues. Germline V gene sequence: CDR1 MNHEY, CDR2 SVGAGI. The CDR3 here is CASSELQGAVGYTF. CDR3 in DNA: TGTGCCAGCAGTGAATTACAGGGGGCGGTAGGCTACACCTTC.

The rearrangement uses TRBV6-4 and TRBJ2-1; 10 bases fit TRBD2. In germline, CDR1 is MRHNA, CDR2 SNTAGT. This CDR3 region has 15 residues. V was clipped by 5 bases and J by 8 bases; unmatched bases: 9. This CDR3 reads CASSNAASGSHEQFF. The CDR3 bases are TGTGCCAGCAGTAACGCGGCTAGCGGGAGTCATGAGCAGTTCTTC.

This sequence joins TRBV7-9 and TRBJ2-7; TRBD1 might be the D (5 bases). Per germline, CDR1 SEHNR and CDR2 FQNEAQ (reference sequence). V was trimmed by 5 bases and J by 4 bases, leaving 15 bases between them. The CDR3 sequence is 14 residues long. DNA of the CDR3: TGTGCCAGCAGCGGGGCGGCGGAACCGTACGAGCAGTACTTC. Residues: CASSGAAEPYEQYF. The full variable domain, completed using reference TRBV7-9 and TRBJ2-7, is DTGVSQNPRHKITKRGQNVTFRCDPISEHNRLYWYRQTLGQGPEFLTYFQNEAQLEKSRLLSDRFSAERPKGSFSTLEIQRTEQGDSAMYLCASSGAAEPYEQYFGPGTRLTVT.

By sample fraction, this clone is medium-sized (0.01 to 0.1%). The chain is built from TRBV7-9 and TRBJ1-1; 7 bases match TRBD1. Trimming took 4 bases from V and 8 from J; bases not matched to a gene: 4. CDR1 and CDR2 (germline): SEHNR, FQNEAQ (reference sequence). The CDR3 runs 12 residues. The CDR3 spells CASSWDSPEAFF. The CDR3 nucleotides read TGTGCCAGCAGCTGGGACAGCCCAGAAGCTTTCTTT.

The chain recombines TRBV9 with TRBJ2-7; D ambiguous. The CDR3 spans 14 residues. Trimming left V 1 base short and J 3 bases short, with 11 bases between. In germline, CDR1 is SGDLS, CDR2 YYNGEE. DNA of the CDR3: TGTGCCAGCAGCGTAAATGGAGAAGTCTACGAGCAGTACTTC. It specifies CASSVNGEVYEQYF.

V usage is TRBV20-1 and J usage is TRBJ1-1; TRBD1 aligns across 8 bases. The CDR3 covers 11 residues. V dropped 5 bases and J dropped 6; count of bases not matched to a gene: 2. CDR1 and CDR2 (germline): DFQATT, SNEGSKA (reference sequence). The CDR3 spells CSAGQGAEAFF. In DNA, the CDR3 is TGCAGTGCTGGACAGGGCGCTGAAGCTTTCTTT.

V gene TRBV27 combines with J gene TRBJ2-5, with 9 nucleotides matching TRBD1. Germline V gene data show CDR1 as MNHEY and CDR2 as SMNVEV (reference sequence). The ends lost 0 bases at V and 0 bases at J; junction bases unmatched: 11. The CDR3 totals 19 residues. The DNA for the CDR3 is TGTGCCAGCAGTTTATCTCCCCTTCCCGGGACAGGGAACCAAGAGACCCAGTACTTC. Translation gives CASSLSPLPGTGNQETQYF.